The following is a T cell receptor beta chain sequence with its context. The sample is drawn from a study of shared clonotypes between healthy human individuals. TCRdb's copy holds only in-frame clones and misses some; the assay was immunoSEQ multiplex PCR. The sample has around 2,000,000 clones, roughly 95% seen once. CDR1 is LGHNA and CDR2 is YSLEER in the germline V gene. V dropped 0 bases and J dropped 2; count of bases not matched to a gene: 10. The CDR3 covers 17 residues. Terminally differentiated effector memory CD45RA+ cells were excluded by CCR7 positive selection of CD45RO-negative cells. Sequencing input: naive CD8+ T cells sorted from blood. The receptor comes from a man between 18 and 29 years old in good health. The chain carries TRBV4-3 and TRBJ2-7; TRBD1 matches 7 bases. CDR3 loop: CASSQDYQGELPYEQYF. The CDR3 coding sequence is TGCGCCAGCAGCCAAGATTACCAGGGGGAACTTCCCTACGAGCAGTACTTC.